One sample yielded the 8 T cell receptor beta chains listed below, sequenced in a study of response to subunit inactivated influenza vaccine. TCRdb analysed the RT-PCR reads with MiXCR anew, one entry per CDR3 protein. The sample consists of a few hundred thousand distinct CDR3 sequences, approximately 6.9% of them appearing once. The sample here was PBMCs from blood, taken 23 to 25 months after vaccination. The receptors stem from a man between 50 and 75 years old who received an inactivated influenza vaccine.

The chain carries TRBV3-1 and TRBJ2-3, with no clear D. V gave up 3 bases and J gave up 2 bases, with 6 bases separating them. Per the germline V gene, CDR1 is LGHDT and CDR2 is YNNKEL (reference sequence). The length of the CDR3 is 13 residues. CDR3 amino acids: CASSHHDTDTQYF. The CDR3 DNA reads as TGTGCCAGCAGCCATCACGACACAGATACGCAGTATTTT.

This clonotype showed up many times. The chain joins TRBV5-1 to TRBJ2-7; 8 bases map to TRBD1. After removal of 5 bases from V and 5 bases from J, the junction contained 9 bases not matched to a gene. The CDR3 covers 14 residues. The V gene's germline CDR1 is SGHRS and CDR2 YFSETQ. CDR3 amino acids: CASRSQGALDEQYF. CDR3 nucleotide sequence: TGCGCCAGCAGGAGTCAGGGGGCTCTGGACGAGCAGTACTTC. The variable domain in full, completed from reference TRBV5-1 and TRBJ2-7, reads KAGVTQTPRYLIKTRGQQVTLSCSPISGHRSVSWYQQTPGQGLQFLFEYFSETQRNKGNFPGRFSGRQFSNSRSEMNVSTLELGDSALYLCASRSQGALDEQYFGPGTRLTVT.

The chain combines TRBV5-4 with TRBJ2-7; TRBD2 agrees at 12 bases. V lost 5 bases, J lost 6 bases, and 3 bases stayed unmatched. CDR1 is SGHNT and CDR2 is YYREEE in the germline V gene (reference sequence). The CDR3 has 13 residues. The CDR3 nucleotides read TGTGCCAGCAGAGGGGGACTAGCGGGCGAGCAGTACTTC. It encodes CASRGGLAGEQYF.

This clonotype was counted ten times or more. The chain joins TRBV18 to TRBJ2-5; 7 positions match TRBD1. Losses at the gene ends were 3 bases for V and 1 base for J; bases not matched to a gene: 8. There are 16 residues in the CDR3. Germline V gives CDR1 KGHSH, CDR2 LQKENI. This CDR3 reads CASSPNRGQPQETQYF. The CDR3 coding sequence is TGTGCCAGCTCACCCAACAGGGGTCAGCCCCAAGAGACCCAGTACTTC.

Of note for this clonotype: One end of the junction varies from germline; a read error may be responsible. V and J are TRBV18 and TRBJ2-4; D is possibly TRBD1 (5 bases). This CDR3 comprises 15 residues. Germline loops: CDR1 KGHSH, CDR2 LQKENI. This CDR3 is CTSAPPQGSKNIQYF. The CDR3 DNA sequence: TGTACCAGCGCCCCCCCGCAGGGAAGCAAAAACATTCAGTACTTC.

This clonotype was detected ten times or more. J is TRBJ2-1 and V is TRBV18; D is unclear. Germline-derived CDR1 and CDR2 are KGHSH and LQKENI. V gave up 1 base and J gave up 2 bases, with 12 bases separating them. The CDR3 extends over 16 amino acids. The CDR3 DNA reads TGTGCCAGCTCACCACTCCTAGTAGGGACCTACAATGAGCAGTTCTTC. Translation: CASSPLLVGTYNEQFF. Drawing the rest from reference TRBV18 and TRBJ2-1, the complete variable domain is NAGVMQNPRHLVRRRGQEARLRCSPMKGHSHVYWYRQLPEEGLKFMVYLQKENIIDESGMPKERFSAEFPKEGPSILRIQQVVRGDSAAYFCASSPLLVGTYNEQFFGPGTRLTVL.

In its sample, this clonotype was seen a few times. The V call is TRBV11-2, the J call TRBJ2-7; possibly TRBD1 for D (6 bases). This CDR3 spans 14 amino acids. Germline CDR1 SGHAT, CDR2 FQNNGV. The ends were cut back, 5 bases at V and 3 bases at J, with 14 bases in the middle. CDR3 in DNA: TGTGCCAGCAGCGCCTTTGTGGACAGCTACGAGCAGTACTTC. This translates into CASSAFVDSYEQYF.

This clonotype was recorded many times. The V gene is TRBV10-3, the J gene TRBJ2-1, with 10 positions matching TRBD2. This CDR3 is built from 17 residues. Germline values: CDR1 ENHRY, CDR2 SYGVKD. The ends lost 3 bases at V and 3 bases at J; junction bases unmatched: 8. The CDR3 here is CAISDDPSGSVYNEQFF. For the CDR3, the DNA is TGTGCCATCAGTGACGATCCTAGCGGGAGCGTCTACAATGAGCAGTTCTTC.